This T cell receptor (beta chain) was sequenced for a study of identical twins. Study outcomes and limitations: Modelling approaches yielded underestimates of out-of-frame TCR alpha sharing between monozygotic twins.

Remarks on this clonotype: Its antigen is as yet unknown.

A single record per CDR3 protein comes from TCRdb applying MiXCR to the 5' RACE reads. The sample lists approximately 620,000 distinct CDR3 sequences, 8.5% to 9.5% occurring once. The data also belong to a second study, concerning yellow fever vaccine responses in identical twins.

This TCR derives from a woman aged 18-29 years in good health. The sample comprised PBMCs.

As DNA, the CDR3 is TGCAGTGCTAGGTCCCTAAAGAGCGGCTACACCTTC. Amino acid sequence: CSARSLKSGYTF. The J gene is TRBJ1-2, the V gene TRBV20-1, with unresolved D. The CDR3 contains 12 residues. V gave up 3 bases and J gave up 8 bases, with 13 bases separating them. Germline V gives CDR1 DFQATT, CDR2 SNEGSKA (reference sequence).